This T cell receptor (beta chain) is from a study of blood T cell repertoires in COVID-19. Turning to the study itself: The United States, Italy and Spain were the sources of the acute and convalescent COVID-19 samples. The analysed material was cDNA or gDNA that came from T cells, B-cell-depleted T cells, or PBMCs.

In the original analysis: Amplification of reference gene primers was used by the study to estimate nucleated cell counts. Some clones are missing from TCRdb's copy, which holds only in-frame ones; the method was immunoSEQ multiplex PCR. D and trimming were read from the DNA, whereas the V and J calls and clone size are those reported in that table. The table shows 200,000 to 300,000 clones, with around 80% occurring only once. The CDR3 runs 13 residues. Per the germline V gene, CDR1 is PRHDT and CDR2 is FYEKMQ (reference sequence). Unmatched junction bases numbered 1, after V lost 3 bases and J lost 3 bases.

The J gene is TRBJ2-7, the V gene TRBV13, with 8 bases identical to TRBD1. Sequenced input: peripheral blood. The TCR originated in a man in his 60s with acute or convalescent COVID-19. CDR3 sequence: CASSFDRGYEQYF. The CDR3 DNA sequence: TGTGCCAGCAGCTTCGACAGGGGCTACGAGCAGTACTTC.